The 30 T cell receptor beta chains below were found in one sample sequenced in a study of identifying expanded T cells in peripheral blood. Profiled with immunoSEQ multiplex PCR; TCRdb holds only in-frame clones, not every one. Of tens of thousands of clones listed, roughly 89% were seen once; the top ten hold about 20%. The sequenced sample consisted of blood. The receptors shown here come from a person between 18 and 75 years old in good health.

This rearrangement joins TRBV27 to TRBJ1-3, with TRBD1 matching over 7 bases. Trimming at V came to 5 bases and at J to 4 bases, leaving 2 bases not matched to a gene. The CDR3 contains 13 residues. Per the germline V gene, CDR1 is MNHEY and CDR2 is SMNVEV (reference sequence). The CDR3 nucleotides read TGTGCCAGCAGTCAGGACAGGGGAAACACCATATATTTT. Protein: CASSQDRGNTIYF.

This clone was observed many times. V usage is TRBV18 and J usage is TRBJ1-3; no clear D. V lost 3 bases and J 0 bases, leaving 3 bases between the germline ends. The germline CDR1 and CDR2 sequences are KGHSH and LQKENI. This CDR3 has 13 amino acids. CDR3 sequence reads: CASSPLSGNTIYF. CDR3 nucleotide sequence: TGTGCCAGCTCACCTCTCTCTGGAAACACCATATATTTT. Complete variable domain (other parts from reference TRBV18 and TRBJ1-3): NAGVMQNPRHLVRRRGQEARLRCSPMKGHSHVYWYRQLPEEGLKFMVYLQKENIIDESGMPKERFSAEFPKEGPSILRIQQVVRGDSAAYFCASSPLSGNTIYFGEGSWLTVV.

The genes are TRBV29-1 and TRBJ1-2; unclear D gene. V was shortened by 1 base and J by 4 bases, with 10 bases between the two germline ends. This CDR3 contains 13 residues. Germline assignment: CDR1 SQVTM and CDR2 ANQGSEA. As DNA, the CDR3 is TGCAGCGTTGAAGTTTCTGAATTCTATGGCTACACCTTC. Its protein product is CSVEVSEFYGYTF.

This chain joins TRBV5-1 and TRBJ2-2, with TRBD1 matching 10 bases. Germline loops: CDR1 SGHRS, CDR2 YFSETQ. Trimming at V came to 3 bases and at J to 5 bases, leaving 7 bases not matched to a gene. This CDR3 has 16 amino acids. The CDR3 reads CASSYSAGQGTGELFF. CDR3 nucleotides: TGCGCCAGCAGCTACTCAGCGGGACAGGGGACCGGGGAGCTGTTTTTT. Based on the CDR3 plus reference TRBV5-1 and TRBJ2-2, the full variable domain is KAGVTQTPRYLIKTRGQQVTLSCSPISGHRSVSWYQQTPGQGLQFLFEYFSETQRNKGNFPGRFSGRQFSNSRSEMNVSTLELGDSALYLCASSYSAGQGTGELFFGEGSRLTVL.

The chain uses TRBV5-1 and TRBJ1-2; unclear D gene. The V gene lost 6 bases and the J gene lost 3 bases, with 12 bases spanning the gap. The V gene's germline CDR1 is SGHRS and CDR2 YFSETQ. This CDR3 has 13 amino acids. CDR3 coding DNA: TGCGCCAGCACCTCCCATCCGGACTATGGCTACACCTTC. This codes for CASTSHPDYGYTF.

V usage is TRBV6-1 and J usage is TRBJ2-7, with 9 bases lining up with TRBD2. Germline V gene sequence: CDR1 MNHNS, CDR2 SASEGT. Losses at the gene ends were 3 bases for V and 5 bases for J; bases not matched to a gene: 8. CDR3 size: 15 residues. The CDR3 loop is CASSDAGGGRDEQYF. The CDR3, as DNA: TGTGCCAGCAGTGATGCGGGGGGGGGTCGCGACGAGCAGTACTTC.

This clone turned up a few times. This chain joins TRBV7-8 and TRBJ2-5; D call uncertain. This CDR3 has 16 amino acids. V was pared by 3 bases and J by 2 bases, with 16 bases between. The V gene's germline CDR1 is SGHVS and CDR2 FQNEAQ. The CDR3 loop is CASSFRGFGGQETQYF. CDR3 DNA sequence: TGTGCCAGCAGCTTCCGTGGTTTTGGCGGACAAGAGACCCAGTACTTC.

There are a few counts of this clone. This chain links TRBV9 with TRBJ2-5; 10 nucleotides align to TRBD1. V lost 3 bases to trimming and J lost 5 bases; unmatched junction nucleotides: 7. Per the germline V gene, CDR1 is SGDLS and CDR2 is YYNGEE. The CDR3 extends over 15 amino acids. The CDR3 bases are TGTGCCAGCAGCGGGACAGGGGGTTTAGGGGAGACCCAGTACTTC. This sequence encodes CASSGTGGLGETQYF.

This CDR3 reads CASSLLAITGDGYTF. CDR3 nucleotide sequence: TGTGCCAGCAGCTTACTTGCAATAACAGGGGATGGCTACACCTTC. This chain connects TRBV2 to TRBJ1-2; 7 bases map to TRBD1. Looked up from germline, CDR1 is SNHLY and CDR2 is FYNNEI. V shed 6 bases and J 6 bases; nucleotides not matched to a gene: 13. CDR3 size: 15 residues. Based on the CDR3 plus reference TRBV2 and TRBJ1-2, the full variable domain is EPEVTQTPSHQVTQMGQEVILRCVPISNHLYFYWYRQILGQKVEFLVSFYNNEISEKSEIFDDQFSVERPDGSNFTLKIRSTKLEDSAMYFCASSLLAITGDGYTFGSGTRLTVV.

The J gene is TRBJ2-2, the V gene TRBV4-2; D might be TRBD1 or TRBD2, each matching 5 bases. The CDR3 runs 13 residues. The V gene's germline CDR1 is LGHNA and CDR2 YNFKEQ. V was pared by 4 bases and J by 6 bases, with 9 bases between. The CDR3 protein is CASSPGAPGELFF. The CDR3 DNA sequence: TGTGCCAGCAGCCCCGGGGCTCCCGGGGAGCTGTTTTTT.

The chain has TRBV5-3 and TRBJ2-6; D perhaps matches TRBD1 (5 bases). TRBV5-3 is classed as an ORF, of uncertain function. The CDR3 is 16 residues long. The V end lost 5 bases, the J end lost 0 bases, and 12 bases lay between the germline ends. In nucleotides, the CDR3 is TGTGCCAGAAGATCGCCAGGGAACTCTGGGGCCAACGTCCTGACTTTC. As protein: CARRSPGNSGANVLTF.

This clone was counted once. J is TRBJ2-2 and V is TRBV7-2, with D perhaps TRBD2 (5 bases). Trimming removed 6 bases from V and 1 base from J, with 9 bases in between. This CDR3 is 14 amino acids long. CDR1 and CDR2 from the germline V gene are SGHTA and FQGNSA. CDR3 region: CASRPTRNTGELFF. The CDR3 DNA is TGTGCCAGCAGGCCTACTAGGAACACCGGGGAGCTGTTTTTT.

The chain joins TRBV4-1 to TRBJ1-2; perhaps TRBD1 as D (6 bases). Germline CDR1 and CDR2: MGHRA and YSYEKL. The length of the CDR3 is 15 residues. Between the trimmed V and J ends, which lost 4 bases and 2 bases, there was a span of 14 bases. The chain's CDR3 is CASSLETGPNYGYTF. In nucleotides, the CDR3 is TGCGCCAGCAGCCTTGAGACAGGACCGAACTATGGCTACACCTTC.

The V and J genes are TRBV5-5 and TRBJ1-5; no clear D. The CDR3 is 15 residues long. The V end lost 0 bases, the J end lost 7 bases, and 14 bases lay between the germline ends. Germline loops: CDR1 SGHKS, CDR2 YYEKEE (reference sequence). The chain's CDR3 is CASSLGAGVGQPQHF. The CDR3 DNA is TGTGCCAGCAGCTTGGGGGCTGGGGTCGGACAGCCCCAGCATTTT.

This clone was seen more than once but under ten times. The V call is TRBV29-1, the J call TRBJ2-1; no clear D gene. The CDR3 runs to 14 residues. Germline V lookup: CDR1 SQVTM, CDR2 ANQGSEA. The V and J ends lost 3 bases and 4 bases respectively, with 13 bases between them. The CDR3 bases are TGCAGCGTTGATTCGTTTACCCTGTACAATGAGCAGTTCTTC. This encodes CSVDSFTLYNEQFF.

This sequence joins TRBV7-2 and TRBJ2-7; TRBD2 aligns across 15 bases. V gave up 5 bases and J gave up 3 bases; unmatched junction bases: 5. This CDR3 has 16 amino acids. Germline V gene lookup returns CDR1 SGHTA and CDR2 FQGNSA. Here the CDR3 DNA reads TGTGCCAGCAGCCCCGGGACTAGCGGGAGGATCTACGAGCAGTACTTC. This sequence encodes CASSPGTSGRIYEQYF.

This chain joins TRBV19 and TRBJ2-3; maybe TRBD2 (6 bases). This CDR3 comprises 16 residues. V shed 5 bases and J shed 8 bases, with 23 bases lying between them. Germline V lookup: CDR1 LNHDA, CDR2 SQIVND (reference sequence). Here the CDR3 DNA reads TGTGCCAGTAGTCTACGACTAGTGTCTTCGGGTGGTACGCAGTATTTT. It codes for CASSLRLVSSGGTQYF. Supplemented by reference TRBV19 and TRBJ2-3, the full variable domain reads DGGITQSPKYLFRKEGQNVTLSCEQNLNHDAMYWYRQDPGQGLRLIYYSQIVNDFQKGDIAEGYSVSREKKESFPLTVTSAQKNPTAFYLCASSLRLVSSGGTQYFGPGTRLTVL.

This chain connects TRBV4-1 to TRBJ2-7; D not resolved. Trimming shortened V by 4 bases and J by 2 bases, and 18 bases separated the two germline ends. The germline V gene encodes CDR1 MGHRA and CDR2 YSYEKL. CDR3 length: 16 amino acids. DNA for the CDR3: TGCGCCAGCAGCCGGCTCGGGTTCGGAATCCCCTACGAGCAGTACTTC. Translated: CASSRLGFGIPYEQYF.

The V and J genes are TRBV27 and TRBJ2-5; weak D call: TRBD1 (5 bases). V was cut by 0 bases and J by 1 base, with 9 bases left in between. Germline values: CDR1 MNHEY, CDR2 SMNVEV (reference sequence). The CDR3 consists of 15 residues. As DNA, the CDR3 is TGTGCCAGCAGTTTATCTGTAGGGGTCCAAGAGACCCAGTACTTC. Protein product: CASSLSVGVQETQYF.

The chain joins TRBV27 to TRBJ2-2; D not certain. The CDR3 totals 15 residues. In germline, CDR1 is MNHEY, CDR2 SMNVEV (reference sequence). V dropped 0 bases and J dropped 3 bases, with 8 bases sitting between them. The CDR3 sequence is CASSLSSTYTGELFF. In DNA, the CDR3 is TGTGCCAGCAGTTTATCAAGCACCTACACCGGGGAGCTGTTTTTT.

The CDR3 nucleotides are TGTGCCAGCAGCCAGGGACAGCTCACTGAAGCTTTCTTT. Residues: CASSQGQLTEAFF. J is TRBJ1-1 and V is TRBV7-3; TRBD1 matches 7 bases. Germline CDR1 reads SGHTA; CDR2 reads FQGTGA. This CDR3 region has 13 residues. V lost 5 bases and J lost 4; bases outside the gene matches: 4.

This clone was seen repeatedly, ten times or more. The CDR3 loop reads CASSEAGQGLYNEQFF. As DNA, the CDR3 is TGTGCCAGCAGTGAGGCGGGACAGGGGCTCTACAATGAGCAGTTCTTC. The chain carries TRBV28 and TRBJ2-1; 10 bases match TRBD1. The V gene end was trimmed by 5 bases and the J gene end by 3 bases; junction bases not matched to a gene: 7. Germline CDR1 MDHEN, CDR2 SYDVKM. This CDR3 has 16 residues.

Here the CDR3 reads CATSRDRGGVDTQYF. In DNA, the CDR3 is TGTGCCACCAGCAGAGATAGGGGAGGGGTAGATACGCAGTATTTT. The rearrangement links TRBV15 to TRBJ2-3, with TRBD2 matching 7 bases. The CDR3 has 15 amino acids. Germline CDR1 is LNHNV and CDR2 is YYDKDF (reference sequence). The V and J ends lost 0 bases and 5 bases, in that order; junction bases with no gene match: 5.

This chain uses TRBV11-1 with TRBJ2-3, with D uncertain. The CDR3 extends over 12 amino acids. Trimming took 5 bases from V and 1 from J, leaving 4 bases between them. Germline V CDR1 and CDR2: SGHAT, FQDESV (reference sequence). The CDR3 DNA follows: TGTGCCAGCAGCCCAGGCACAGATACGCAGTATTTT. This sequence encodes CASSPGTDTQYF.

The V and J genes are TRBV10-3 and TRBJ2-5; D possibly matches TRBD1 or TRBD2 (5 bases each). The germline V gene encodes CDR1 ENHRY and CDR2 SYGVKD. Between the trimmed V and J ends, which lost 6 bases and 1 base, there was a span of 9 bases. This CDR3 has 13 amino acids. The CDR3 DNA follows: TGTGCCATCAGCAGGGACCTCCAAGAGACCCAGTACTTC. Translating gives CAISRDLQETQYF.

In its sample, this clone was seen once. V gene TRBV9 combines with J gene TRBJ2-3; 8 bases map to TRBD1. CDR1 and CDR2 (germline): SGDLS, YYNGEE. V trimming: 0 bases; J trimming: 2 bases; junction bases outside the gene matches: 8. The CDR3 sequence is 17 residues long. The CDR3 is CASSVVTGQGHTDTQYF. Written as DNA, the CDR3 is TGTGCCAGCAGCGTAGTTACCGGACAGGGTCACACAGATACGCAGTATTTT.

The J gene is TRBJ1-5, the V gene TRBV19, with D uncertain. This CDR3 has 12 residues. Trimming took off 5 bases at V and 3 bases at J, with 5 bases between the two ends. CDR1 and CDR2 from the germline V gene are LNHDA and SQIVND (reference sequence). CDR3 sequence reads: CASSFSNQPQHF. CDR3 nucleotide sequence: TGTGCCAGTAGTTTTTCCAATCAGCCCCAGCATTTT.

This clone is a singleton in its sample. The rearrangement links TRBV7-9 to TRBJ2-2, with D maybe TRBD2 (5 bases). V was pared by 1 base and J by 2 bases, with 8 bases between. This CDR3 is 15 amino acids long. The germline V gene encodes CDR1 SEHNR and CDR2 FQNEAQ (reference sequence). CDR3 protein: CASSLETTNTGELFF. CDR3 nucleotide sequence: TGTGCCAGCAGCTTAGAGACTACTAACACCGGGGAGCTGTTTTTT.

The chain combines TRBV9 with TRBJ2-3, with 7 bases that match TRBD2. The J segment lost 4 bases and the V segment lost 4 bases, leaving 9 bases of the junction unmatched. The length of the CDR3 is 15 residues. Germline V gene lookup returns CDR1 SGDLS and CDR2 YYNGEE. The CDR3 coding sequence is TGTGCCAGCAGCCCTACGACTAGCATGGCAGATACGCAGTATTTT. It translates to CASSPTTSMADTQYF.

In this sample, this clone turned up a few times. This chain links TRBV7-3 with TRBJ2-7; the D is unclear. The CDR3 is 11 amino acids. The ends were cut back, 1 base at V and 3 bases at J, with 1 base in the middle. Germline lookup yields CDR1 SGHTA and CDR2 FQGTGA. CDR3 nucleotide sequence: TGTGCCAGCAGCTTAAGCTACGAGCAGTACTTC. Its protein product is CASSLSYEQYF.